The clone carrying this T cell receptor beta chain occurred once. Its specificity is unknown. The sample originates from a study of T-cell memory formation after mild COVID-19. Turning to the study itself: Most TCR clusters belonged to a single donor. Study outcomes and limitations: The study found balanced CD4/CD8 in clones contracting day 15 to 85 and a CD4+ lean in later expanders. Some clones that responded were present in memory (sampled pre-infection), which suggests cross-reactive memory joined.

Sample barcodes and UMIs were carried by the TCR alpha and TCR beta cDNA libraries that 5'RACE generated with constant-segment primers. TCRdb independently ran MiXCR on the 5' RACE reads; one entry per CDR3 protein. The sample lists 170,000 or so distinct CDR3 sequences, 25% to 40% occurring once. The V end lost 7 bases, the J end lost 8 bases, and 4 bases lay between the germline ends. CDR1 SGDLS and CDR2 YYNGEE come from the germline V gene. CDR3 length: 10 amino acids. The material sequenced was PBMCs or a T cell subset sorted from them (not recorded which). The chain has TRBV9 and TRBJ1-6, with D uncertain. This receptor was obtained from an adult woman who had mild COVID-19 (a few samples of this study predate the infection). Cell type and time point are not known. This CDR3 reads CASGDSPLHF. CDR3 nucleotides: TGTGCCAGCGGGGATTCACCCCTCCACTTT. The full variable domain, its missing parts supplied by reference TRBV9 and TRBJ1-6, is DSGVTQTPKHLITATGQRVTLRCSPRSGDLSVYWYQQSLDQGLQFLIQYYNGEERAKGNILERFSAQQFPDLHSELNLSSLELGDSALYFCASGDSPLHFGNGTRLTVT.